These 18 T cell receptor beta chains were sequenced from one sample in a study of blood T cell repertoires in COVID-19. The method was immunoSEQ multiplex PCR; TCRdb's version includes in-frame clones alone and lacks a portion of them. The sample has approximately 94,000 clones, approximately 93% seen once. The specimen was peripheral blood. The source is a man aged 50-60 years with active COVID-19.

The chain links TRBV18 to TRBJ2-5, with D perhaps TRBD1 (5 bases). Germline V gene lookup returns CDR1 KGHSH and CDR2 LQKENI. The CDR3 loop spans 15 amino acids. Trimming removed 1 base at V and 5 bases at J, with 14 bases between. Written as DNA, the CDR3 is TGTGCCAGCTCACCACGGTTAGGGGCCGGGGAGACCCAGTACTTC. Residues: CASSPRLGAGETQYF. The whole variable domain, remainder taken from reference TRBV18 and TRBJ2-5, is NAGVMQNPRHLVRRRGQEARLRCSPMKGHSHVYWYRQLPEEGLKFMVYLQKENIIDESGMPKERFSAEFPKEGPSILRIQQVVRGDSAAYFCASSPRLGAGETQYFGPGTRLLVL.

Turning to this clone: The same CDR3 also results from other DNA sequences found in this sample. The V call is TRBV14, the J call TRBJ2-1, with TRBD2 matching 11 bases. With 2 bases clipped from V and 4 bases from J, the junction kept 1 base outside the gene matches. The germline V gene has CDR1 SGHDN and CDR2 FVKESK. This CDR3 has 15 amino acids. CDR3 DNA sequence: TGTGCCAGCAGCCAAACTAGCGGGAGTTACAATGAGCAGTTCTTC. Amino acid sequence: CASSQTSGSYNEQFF.

This chain links TRBV5-6 with TRBJ2-1, with 9 bases fitting TRBD2. From germline, CDR1 is SGHDT and CDR2 YYEEEE. The CDR3 has 17 residues. Unmatched junction bases numbered 13, after V lost 1 base and J lost 8 bases. CDR3 in DNA: TGTGCCAGCAGCTTGTGGTGGAGAGGCGGGGGGGCGGATGAGCAGTTCTTC. As protein: CASSLWWRGGGADEQFF. Variable domain in full (rest from reference TRBV5-6 and TRBJ2-1): DAGVTQSPTHLIKTRGQQVTLRCSPKSGHDTVSWYQQALGQGPQFIFQYYEEEERQRGNFPDRFSGHQFPNYSSELNVNALLLGDSALYLCASSLWWRGGGADEQFFGPGTRLTVL.

The CDR3 loop is CASSHRQGPVKGEKLFF. The CDR3 nucleotides read TGTGCCAGCAGCCACCGACAGGGACCAGTTAAAGGTGAAAAACTGTTTTTT. The V call is TRBV7-8, the J call TRBJ1-4; 7 bases are shared with TRBD1. Germline values: CDR1 SGHVS, CDR2 FQNEAQ. This CDR3 region has 17 residues. V shed 5 bases and J 7 bases; nucleotides not matched to a gene: 16.

This chain uses TRBV5-1 with TRBJ1-1; TRBD1 aligns across 9 bases. Germline values: CDR1 SGHRS, CDR2 YFSETQ. Unmatched junction bases numbered 4, after V lost 4 bases and J lost 3 bases. This CDR3 region has 14 residues. The CDR3, as DNA: TGCGCCAGCAGCCCACAGGGGGCGGACACTGAAGCTTTCTTT. Its protein is CASSPQGADTEAFF.

The table lists this clone with a count of one. CDR3 sequence (DNA): TGTGCCAGCAGCTTGCAAGACAGGGAGTCCCAAGAGACCCAGTACTTC. Residues: CASSLQDRESQETQYF. The chain links TRBV5-4 to TRBJ2-5; TRBD1 matches 7 bases. In germline, CDR1 is SGHNT, CDR2 YYREEE (reference sequence). The CDR3 spans 16 residues. The V gene end was trimmed by 1 base and the J gene end by 1 base; junction bases not matched to a gene: 7.

The genes are TRBV6-6 and TRBJ2-6; 7 bases align to TRBD1. With 7 bases clipped from V and 2 bases from J, the junction kept 2 bases outside the gene matches. This CDR3 comprises 14 residues. Germline V gene lookup returns CDR1 MNHNY and CDR2 SVGAGI (reference sequence). The CDR3 sequence is CASTDRAGANVLTF. The DNA for the CDR3 is TGTGCCAGCACTGACAGGGCTGGGGCCAACGTCCTGACTTTC.

V gene TRBV11-3 combines with J gene TRBJ2-5; 15 nucleotides align to TRBD2. J lost 5 bases, V lost 6 bases, and 4 bases had no gene match. CDR1 and CDR2 from the germline V gene are SGHNT and YENEEA. The CDR3 extends over 15 amino acids. The CDR3 here is CASRTGTSGRETQYF. The CDR3 nucleotides read TGTGCCAGCAGAACAGGGACTAGCGGGAGGGAGACCCAGTACTTC.

This clone was counted only a few times. The chain combines TRBV2 with TRBJ2-1; TRBD2 aligns across 14 bases. Germline lookup yields CDR1 SNHLY and CDR2 FYNNEI. The V and J ends lost 6 bases and 6 bases, in that order; junction bases with no gene match: 1. CDR3 length: 14 residues. The CDR3 DNA reads TGTGCCAGCAGCGGACTAGCGGGGGGCAATGAGCAGTTCTTC. Protein: CASSGLAGGNEQFF.

This rearrangement joins TRBV21-1 to TRBJ1-2; the table's D call TRBD1 went unverified against the DNA. TRBV21-1 is marked as a pseudogene. This CDR3 region has 16 residues. The CDR3 loop is CASSKGGTGGDYGYTF. In DNA, the CDR3 is TGTGCCAGCAGCAAAGGGGGCACAGGGGGCGACTATGGCTACACCTTC.

The rearrangement uses TRBV19 and TRBJ2-3, with D possibly matching TRBD2 (5 bases). The CDR3 is 15 residues long. V was clipped by 6 bases and J by 2 bases, with 15 bases between them. Per germline, CDR1 LNHDA and CDR2 SQIVND (reference sequence). CDR3: CASRSAGVITDTQYF. The CDR3 bases are TGTGCCAGTAGATCCGCCGGGGTCATCACAGATACGCAGTATTTT.

This sequence joins TRBV7-9 and TRBJ1-2; D gene ambiguous. The CDR3 extends over 13 amino acids. The V gene's germline CDR1 is SEHNR and CDR2 FQNEAQ (reference sequence). V was clipped by 4 bases and J by 8 bases, with 14 bases between them. The CDR3 is CASSSLRVEGYTF. In DNA form, the CDR3 reads TGTGCCAGCAGCTCTTTAAGAGTAGAGGGCTACACCTTC.

The chain couples TRBV19 to TRBJ1-2; D uncertain. From germline, CDR1 is LNHDA and CDR2 SQIVND (reference sequence). Trimming left V 6 bases short and J 4 bases short, with 18 bases between. This CDR3 region has 15 residues. The CDR3 bases are TGTGCCAGTAGACAAGGCTCAGCGTCTGGCTATGGCTACACCTTC. Protein sequence: CASRQGSASGYGYTF.

The chain joins TRBV10-2 to TRBJ2-5; 10 positions match TRBD2. The CDR3 runs 14 residues. J was trimmed by 5 bases and V by 4 bases; bases with no gene match: 4. Germline V gene lookup returns CDR1 WSHSY and CDR2 SAAADI. The CDR3 region has the DNA TGCGCCAGCAGTGTGACTAGCGGGCCCGAGACCCAGTACTTC. Amino acids: CASSVTSGPETQYF.

This clone was found a few times. V gene TRBV6-6 combines with J gene TRBJ2-1; perhaps TRBD2 as D (7 bases). V gave up 5 bases and J gave up 2 bases, with 19 bases separating them. This CDR3 region has 17 residues. In germline, CDR1 is MNHNY, CDR2 SVGAGI (reference sequence). CDR3 residues: CASSPLGGRSPYNEQFF. The CDR3 DNA reads TGTGCCAGCAGTCCTCTGGGGGGGCGGTCTCCCTACAATGAGCAGTTCTTC.

J is TRBJ1-4 and V is TRBV6-5; D might be TRBD1 (6 bases). Germline values: CDR1 MNHEY, CDR2 SVGAGI. V lost 0 bases and J 8 bases, leaving 7 bases between the germline ends. The CDR3 spans 13 residues. CDR3 coding DNA: TGTGCCAGCAGTTACTCCAGGGGAGAAAAACTGTTTTTT. This translates into CASSYSRGEKLFF.

The chain employs TRBV9 and TRBJ2-5, with no clear D. The CDR3 has 16 amino acids. V was trimmed by 3 bases and J by 2 bases, leaving 17 bases between them. The V gene's germline CDR1 is SGDLS and CDR2 YYNGEE. This CDR3 reads CASSASAAATQETQYF. The CDR3, as DNA: TGTGCCAGCAGCGCAAGTGCCGCGGCAACTCAAGAGACCCAGTACTTC.

The sample holds one count of this clone. V is TRBV18 and J is TRBJ2-7, with 8 bases fitting TRBD1. V lost 3 bases to trimming and J lost 4 bases; unmatched junction nucleotides: 5. This CDR3 contains 14 residues. From germline, CDR1 is KGHSH and CDR2 LQKENI. The CDR3 nucleotides are TGTGCCAGCTCACCGTGGGACAGGACATACGAGCAGTACTTC. Amino acids: CASSPWDRTYEQYF.